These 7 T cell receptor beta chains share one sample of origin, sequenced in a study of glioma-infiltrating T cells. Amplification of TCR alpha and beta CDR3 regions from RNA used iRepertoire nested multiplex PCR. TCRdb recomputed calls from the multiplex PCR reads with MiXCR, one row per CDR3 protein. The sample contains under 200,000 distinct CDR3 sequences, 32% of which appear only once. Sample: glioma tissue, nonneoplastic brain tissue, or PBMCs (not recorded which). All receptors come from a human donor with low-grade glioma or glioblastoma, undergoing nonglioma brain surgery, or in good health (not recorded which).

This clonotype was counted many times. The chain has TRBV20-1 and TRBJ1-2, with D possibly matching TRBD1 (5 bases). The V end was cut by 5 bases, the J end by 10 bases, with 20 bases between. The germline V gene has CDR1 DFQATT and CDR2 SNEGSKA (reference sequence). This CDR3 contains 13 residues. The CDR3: CSAPRVTGRDYTF. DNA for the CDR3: TGCAGTGCTCCTAGAGTGACGGGACGGGACTACACCTTC.

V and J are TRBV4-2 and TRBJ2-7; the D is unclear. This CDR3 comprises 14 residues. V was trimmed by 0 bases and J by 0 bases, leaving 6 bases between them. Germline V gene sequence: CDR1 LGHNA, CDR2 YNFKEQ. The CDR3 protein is CASSQDVSSYEQYF. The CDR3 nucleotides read TGTGCCAGCAGCCAAGATGTGAGCTCCTACGAGCAGTACTTC.

The CDR3 region is CAWSGQDSQPQHF. The CDR3 DNA follows: TGTGCCTGGAGTGGACAGGATAGTCAGCCCCAGCATTTT. The V and J genes are TRBV30 and TRBJ1-5; a possible D gene is TRBD1 (6 bases). Germline assignment: CDR1 GTSNPN and CDR2 SVGIG (reference sequence). This CDR3 comprises 13 residues. V was clipped by 1 base and J by 6 bases, with 10 bases between them.

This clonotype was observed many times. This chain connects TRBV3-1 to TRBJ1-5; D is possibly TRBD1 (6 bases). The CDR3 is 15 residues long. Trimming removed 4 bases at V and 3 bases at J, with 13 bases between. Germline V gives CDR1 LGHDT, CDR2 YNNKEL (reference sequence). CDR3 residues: CASSLDSVPNQPQHF. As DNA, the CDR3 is TGTGCCAGCAGCCTGGACAGCGTCCCCAATCAGCCCCAGCATTTT. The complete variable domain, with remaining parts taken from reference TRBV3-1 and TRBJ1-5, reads DTAVSQTPKYLVTQMGNDKSIKCEQNLGHDTMYWYKQDSKKFLKIMFSYNNKELIINETVPNRFSPKSPDKAHLNLHINSLELGDSAVYFCASSLDSVPNQPQHFGDGTRLSIL.

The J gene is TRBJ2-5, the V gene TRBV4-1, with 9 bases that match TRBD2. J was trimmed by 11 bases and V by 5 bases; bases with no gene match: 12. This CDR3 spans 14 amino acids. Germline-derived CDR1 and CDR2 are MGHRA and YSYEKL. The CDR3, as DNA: TGCGCCAGCAGCGTAGTAGCGGGAGAATCTGAGCAGTACTTC. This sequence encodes CASSVVAGESEQYF.

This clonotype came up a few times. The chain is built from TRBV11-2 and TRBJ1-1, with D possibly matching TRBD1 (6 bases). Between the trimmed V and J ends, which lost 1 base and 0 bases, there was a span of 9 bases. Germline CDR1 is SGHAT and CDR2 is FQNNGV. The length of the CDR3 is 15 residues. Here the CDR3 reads CASSLVQGMNTEAFF. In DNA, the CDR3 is TGTGCCAGCAGCTTAGTACAGGGCATGAACACTGAAGCTTTCTTT.

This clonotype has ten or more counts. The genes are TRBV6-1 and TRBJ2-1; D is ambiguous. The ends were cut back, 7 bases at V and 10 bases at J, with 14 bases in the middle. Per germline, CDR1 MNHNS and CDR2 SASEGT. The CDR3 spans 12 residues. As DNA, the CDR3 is TGTGCCAGCAACGATGAGTGGCGCGAGCAGTTCTTC. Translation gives CASNDEWREQFF.